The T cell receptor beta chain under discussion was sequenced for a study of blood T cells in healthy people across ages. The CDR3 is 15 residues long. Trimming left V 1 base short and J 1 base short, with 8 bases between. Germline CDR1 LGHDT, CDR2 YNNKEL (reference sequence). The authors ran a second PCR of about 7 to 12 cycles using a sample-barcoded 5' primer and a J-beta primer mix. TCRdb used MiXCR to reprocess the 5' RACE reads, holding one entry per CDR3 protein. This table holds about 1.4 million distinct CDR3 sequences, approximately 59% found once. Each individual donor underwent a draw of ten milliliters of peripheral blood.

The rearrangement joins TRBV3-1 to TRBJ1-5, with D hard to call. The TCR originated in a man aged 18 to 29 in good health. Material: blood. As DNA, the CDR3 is TGTGCCAGCAGCCAAGGGCCCCACAGCAATCAGCCCCAGCATTTT. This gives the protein CASSQGPHSNQPQHF.